This T cell receptor (beta chain) was captured in a study of CXCR3-negative and CXCR3-positive naive CD8 T cells. General study findings and limits: More hydrophobic TRB CDR3s were found in CXCR3-positive naive cells than in CXCR3-negative naive cells.

Libraries of TRB cDNA were made by 5' RACE and carried UMIs. TCRdb reprocessed the 5' RACE reads, with one entry per CDR3 protein and no DNA. The sample data list 140,000 to 150,000 distinct CDR3 sequences. On this clonotype: What it recognizes is unknown.

There are 14 residues in the CDR3. Within the CD8+ T cell compartment, naive cells were CD45RO-CCR7+CD27+CD95-. The sequenced sample was naive CXCR3+ CD8+ T cells from blood. The subset here: CD45RO-CCR7+CD27+CD95- naive CD8+ T cells expressing CXCR3 (TNR3+). The receptor was isolated from a human donor in good health. Some clones in this sample may be carry-over from other donors' samples. This rearrangement joins TRBV12-3 or TRBV12-4 to TRBJ1-5; the TCRdb D gene call, TRBD1, has no DNA to confirm it. CDR3 region: CASSSGRGEQPQHF.